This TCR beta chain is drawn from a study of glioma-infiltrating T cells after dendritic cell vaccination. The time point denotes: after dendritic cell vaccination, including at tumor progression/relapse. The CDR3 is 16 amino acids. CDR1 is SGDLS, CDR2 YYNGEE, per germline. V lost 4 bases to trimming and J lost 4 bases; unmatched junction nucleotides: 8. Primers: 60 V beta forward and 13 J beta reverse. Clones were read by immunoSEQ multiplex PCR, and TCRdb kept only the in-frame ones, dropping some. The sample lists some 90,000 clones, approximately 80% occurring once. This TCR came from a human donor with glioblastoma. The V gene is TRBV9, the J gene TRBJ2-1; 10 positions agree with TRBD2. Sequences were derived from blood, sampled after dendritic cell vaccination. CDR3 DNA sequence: TGTGCCAGCAGCCTACTAGGACTAGCGGATTACAATGAGCAGTTCTTC. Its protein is CASSLLGLADYNEQFF. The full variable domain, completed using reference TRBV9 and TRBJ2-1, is DSGVTQTPKHLITATGQRVTLRCSPRSGDLSVYWYQQSLDQGLQFLIQYYNGEERAKGNILERFSAQQFPDLHSELNLSSLELGDSALYFCASSLLGLADYNEQFFGPGTRLTVL.